The T cell receptor (beta chain) under discussion was sequenced for a study of blood T cell repertoires in COVID-19. V dropped 2 bases and J dropped 2 bases, with 16 bases sitting between them. This CDR3 has 16 residues. The germline V gene has CDR1 MNHEY and CDR2 SMNVEV (reference sequence). As handled by the study authors: How many nucleated cells were present was estimated from reference gene primer amplification. Sequencing used immunoSEQ multiplex PCR; TCRdb keeps in-frame clones, though not all of them. V, J and clone size were drawn from that table, and D and trimming were deduced from the DNA. The sample includes around 130,000 clones, about 85% of them seen just once.

Sample: peripheral blood. The TCR was taken from a human donor with COVID-19, enrolled during active disease. The donor label of this sample is uncertain. V usage is TRBV27 and J usage is TRBJ2-7; D is perhaps TRBD1 (5 bases). The chain's CDR3 is CASSLSLQGYPYEQYF. CDR3 DNA: TGTGCCAGCAGTTTAAGTCTCCAGGGTTACCCCTACGAGCAGTACTTC.